Presented here are 2 T cell receptor beta chains from one specimen sequenced in a study of radiotherapy plus CTLA-4 blockade in lung cancer. Clones were read by immunoSEQ multiplex PCR, and TCRdb kept only the in-frame ones, dropping some. The sample has tens of thousands of clones, around nine tenths seen once; the top ten hold 15% to 20%. Sample: peripheral blood, taken from a patient treated with radiotherapy plus ipilimumab. The receptors shown here come from a human donor with non-small cell lung cancer that progressed on radiotherapy plus ipilimumab.

The rearrangement joins TRBV2 to TRBJ2-2, with D tentatively TRBD1 or TRBD2 (5 bases each). The germline CDR1 and CDR2 sequences are SNHLY and FYNNEI. The CDR3 totals 16 residues. V was cut by 8 bases and J by 6 bases, with 22 bases left in between. For the CDR3, the DNA is TGTGCCAGCCGCCAGGCGCCACTAGGGGAGTCCGGGGAGCTGTTTTTT. It encodes CASRQAPLGESGELFF.

This clone was seen only a few times. The chain recombines TRBV2 with TRBJ2-2; 7 nucleotides match TRBD1. The CDR3 runs 15 residues. The germline V gene has CDR1 SNHLY and CDR2 FYNNEI. V lost 3 bases, J lost 0 bases, and 1 base stayed unmatched. CDR3 coding DNA: TGTGCCAGCAGTGATGGGACAGCGAACACCGGGGAGCTGTTTTTT. Translation: CASSDGTANTGELFF.